The 10 T cell receptor beta chains below all came from one sample that was sequenced in a study of T cells after yellow fever vaccination. TCRdb ran MiXCR on the 5' RACE reads and lists one entry per CDR3 protein. The data hold around 320,000 distinct CDR3 sequences, with around 4.4% observed a single time. The sequencing used PBMCs, collected 15 days after the yellow fever booster vaccination. These receptors were taken from a young man who received the YFV17D yellow fever vaccine.

Only a few counts were recorded for this clonotype. The rearrangement uses TRBV6-2 or TRBV6-3 and TRBJ2-1; 14 bases are a match to TRBD2. V lost 6 bases and J lost 9; bases outside the gene matches: 4. The germline CDR1 and CDR2 sequences are MNHEY and SVGEGT. The CDR3 has 14 residues. The DNA for the CDR3 is TGTGCCAGCAGGGGACTAGCGGGGGATGGTGAGCAGTTCTTC. Translation gives CASRGLAGDGEQFF.

This clonotype was picked up many times. The genes are TRBV20-1 and TRBJ2-2; the D is unclear. The CDR3 runs 13 residues. V dropped 3 bases and J dropped 3 bases, with 8 bases sitting between them. Per germline, CDR1 DFQATT and CDR2 SNEGSKA (reference sequence). This CDR3 is CSARRTHTGELFF. The DNA of the CDR3 is TGCAGTGCTAGGCGTACGCACACCGGGGAGCTGTTTTTT.

This clonotype was counted between two and nine times. The rearrangement uses TRBV15 and TRBJ2-5; tentatively, D is TRBD2 (6 bases). The CDR3 spans 15 residues. Trimming took 5 bases from V and 3 from J, leaving 16 bases between them. The germline gives CDR1 LNHNV, CDR2 YYDKDF (reference sequence). The chain's CDR3 is CATSGGWAGKETQYF. The DNA for the CDR3 is TGTGCCACCAGCGGGGGGTGGGCGGGGAAAGAGACCCAGTACTTC. Together with reference TRBV15 and TRBJ2-5, the CDR3 gives the full variable domain: DAMVIQNPRYQVTQFGKPVTLSCSQTLNHNVMYWYQQKSSQAPKLLFHYYDKDFNNEADTPDNFQSRRPNTSFCFLDIRSPGLGDTAMYLCATSGGWAGKETQYFGPGTRLLVL.

V and J are TRBV20-1 and TRBJ2-7; D may be TRBD2 (6 bases). Germline values: CDR1 DFQATT, CDR2 SNEGSKA (reference sequence). The ends were cut back, 6 bases at V and 1 base at J, with 13 bases in the middle. The CDR3 sequence is 13 residues long. Here the CDR3 DNA reads TGCAGTGCCCGGAGGGCTGGTTCCTACGAGCAGTACTTC. Translation gives CSARRAGSYEQYF.

The V and J genes are TRBV19 and TRBJ1-6; D possibly corresponds to TRBD1 (6 bases). The germline V and J ends were trimmed by 5 bases and 8 bases, with 22 bases remaining between them. There are 17 residues in the CDR3. The germline V gene encodes CDR1 LNHDA and CDR2 SQIVND (reference sequence). The CDR3 DNA reads TGTGCCAGTAGTCTCCCCCCCGGACAGCGCGCGGATTCACCCCTCCACTTT. As protein: CASSLPPGQRADSPLHF.

The sample holds a few counts of this clonotype. The chain couples TRBV12-3 or TRBV12-4 to TRBJ2-5, with TRBD1 matching over 12 bases. With V trimmed by 0 bases and J by 10 bases, 6 bases remained unmatched. This CDR3 has 15 residues. The CDR3 bases are TGTGCCAGCAGTTTAGCGCTAGGGGACAGGGGGCTCCAGTACTTC. It specifies CASSLALGDRGLQYF.

V gene TRBV3-1 combines with J gene TRBJ1-1; D gene ambiguous. V was shortened by 2 bases and J by 7 bases, with 14 bases between the two germline ends. Germline V lookup: CDR1 LGHDT, CDR2 YNNKEL (reference sequence). There are 14 residues in the CDR3. CDR3: CASSQRTTTVEAFF. CDR3 bases: TGTGCCAGCAGCCAAAGAACGACAACGGTTGAAGCTTTCTTT.

The V call is TRBV20-1, the J call TRBJ2-2; TRBD2 matches at 10 bases. The CDR3 sequence is 13 residues long. Trimming cost V 7 bases and J 4 bases; bases outside gene matches: 3. Germline CDR1 is DFQATT and CDR2 is SNEGSKA (reference sequence). The chain's CDR3 is CSGTSGSTGELFF. CDR3 sequence (DNA): TGCAGTGGGACTAGCGGATCCACCGGGGAGCTGTTTTTT.

The chain employs TRBV7-9 and TRBJ1-1; D is undetermined. Trimming took 1 base from V and 6 from J, leaving 18 bases between them. CDR1 SEHNR and CDR2 FQNEAQ come from the germline V gene (reference sequence). The CDR3 has 16 residues. Here the CDR3 reads CASSLGVKLENSEAFF. The CDR3 DNA follows: TGTGCCAGCAGCTTAGGAGTGAAGCTGGAAAACTCTGAAGCTTTCTTT.

The chain employs TRBV29-1 and TRBJ1-2; 9 nucleotides line up with TRBD1. From germline, CDR1 is SQVTM and CDR2 ANQGSEA. After removal of 3 bases from V and 5 bases from J, the junction contained 4 bases not matched to a gene. The CDR3 consists of 13 residues. CDR3 DNA sequence: TGCAGCGTTGAGGACAGGGGATGGTATGGCTACACCTTC. It is translated as CSVEDRGWYGYTF. Complete variable domain (other parts from reference TRBV29-1 and TRBJ1-2): SAVISQKPSRDICQRGTSLTIQCQVDSQVTMMFWYRQQPGQSLTLIATANQGSEATYESGFVIDKFPISRPNLTFSTLTVSNMSPEDSSIYLCSVEDRGWYGYTFGSGTRLTVV.